This T cell receptor beta chain was recorded in a study of spatial heterogeneity in lung cancer. The CDR3 covers 12 residues. Trimming cost V 3 bases and J 9 bases, with 11 bases left between them. Germline CDR1 SEHNR, CDR2 FQNEAQ (reference sequence). A few counts support this clonotype. Time point given: sample taken at primary tumor resection. Sequencing covered unsorted whole RNA taken from tumor, nontumor lung or frozen PBMC. TCRdb independently ran MiXCR on the 5' RACE reads; one entry per CDR3 protein. The sample contains a few thousand distinct CDR3 sequences, roughly 28% of which appear only once.

The chain links TRBV7-9 to TRBJ1-1; no firm D call. The receptor's source is a male donor with early-stage non-small cell lung cancer. The sequences come from PBMCs, collected at surgery. The CDR3 is CASSFSQTQAFF. Here the CDR3 DNA reads TGTGCCAGCAGCTTTTCACAGACCCAAGCTTTCTTT.